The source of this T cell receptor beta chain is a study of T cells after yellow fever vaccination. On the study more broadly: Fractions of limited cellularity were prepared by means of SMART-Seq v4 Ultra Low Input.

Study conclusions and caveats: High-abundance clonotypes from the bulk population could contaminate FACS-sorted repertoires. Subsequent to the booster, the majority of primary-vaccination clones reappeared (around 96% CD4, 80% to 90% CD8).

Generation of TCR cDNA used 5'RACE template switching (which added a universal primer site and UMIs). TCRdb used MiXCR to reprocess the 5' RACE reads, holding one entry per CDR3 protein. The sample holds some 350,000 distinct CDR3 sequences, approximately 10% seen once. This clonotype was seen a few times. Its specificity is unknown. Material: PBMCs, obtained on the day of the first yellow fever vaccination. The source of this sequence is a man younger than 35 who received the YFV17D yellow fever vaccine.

The CDR3 loop reads CASSLGGAAGYSYEQYF. In DNA, the CDR3 is TGTGCCAGCAGCCTCGGGGGCGCGGCGGGCTACTCCTACGAGCAGTACTTC. V gene TRBV7-2 combines with J gene TRBJ2-7; D may match TRBD1 or TRBD2 (6 bases each). The germline CDR1 and CDR2 sequences are SGHTA and FQGNSA. With 5 bases removed from V and 0 bases from J, the gap between germline ends came to 20 bases. This CDR3 is built from 17 residues. Using reference TRBV7-2 and TRBJ2-7 for the parts outside the CDR3, the full variable domain is GAGVSQSPSNKVTEKGKDVELRCDPISGHTALYWYRQSLGQGLEFLIYFQGNSAPDKSGLPSDRFSAERTGGSVSTLTIQRTQQEDSAVYLCASSLGGAAGYSYEQYFGPGTRLTVT.